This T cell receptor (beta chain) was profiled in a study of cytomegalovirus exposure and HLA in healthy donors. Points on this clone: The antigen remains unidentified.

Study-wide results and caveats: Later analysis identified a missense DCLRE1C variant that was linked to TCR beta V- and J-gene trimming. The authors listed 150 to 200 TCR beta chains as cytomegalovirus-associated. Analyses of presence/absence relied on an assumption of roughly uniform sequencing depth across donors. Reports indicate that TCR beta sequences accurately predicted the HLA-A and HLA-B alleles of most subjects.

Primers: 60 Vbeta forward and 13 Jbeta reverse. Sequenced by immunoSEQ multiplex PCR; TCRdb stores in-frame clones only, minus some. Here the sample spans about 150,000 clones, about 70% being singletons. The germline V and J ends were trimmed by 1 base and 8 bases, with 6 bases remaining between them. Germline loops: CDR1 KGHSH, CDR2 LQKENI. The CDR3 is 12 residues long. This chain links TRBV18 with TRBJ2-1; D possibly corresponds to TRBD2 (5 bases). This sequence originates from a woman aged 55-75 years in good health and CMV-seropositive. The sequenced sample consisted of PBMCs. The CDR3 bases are TGTGCCAGCTCACCACGGGGAGATGAGCAGTTCTTC. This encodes CASSPRGDEQFF.